This passage covers 7 T cell receptor beta chains from one sample sequenced in a study of blood T cell repertoires in COVID-19 (TCRdb year 2020). The library was obtained by the immunoSEQ multiplex PCR assay. The source is immuneACCESS, and TCRdb retained only in-frame sequences with V and J called. Part of the clones is not carried over; for the studies checked, unresolved V genes explain less than half of this, and the remainder is unexplained. Across this sample there are 76,000 or so clones, with approximately 87% seen only once. Roughly 18% of the sample rests with the top ten. The sequenced sample consisted of peripheral blood. These receptor sequences come from a man at least 80 years old in a cohort sampled during active COVID-19.

The chain couples TRBV9 to TRBJ2-4; 8 bases line up with TRBD1. The CDR3 consists of 13 residues. Trimming took 4 bases from V and 3 from J; bases not matched to a gene: 0. Germline-derived CDR1 and CDR2 are SGDLS and YYNGEE. CDR3 nucleotide sequence: TGTGCCAGCAGCACAGGGGGCAAAAACATTCAGTACTTC. Amino acid sequence: CASSTGGKNIQYF.

The chain links TRBV6-5 to TRBJ1-4; 8 positions match TRBD1. CDR3 length: 14 amino acids. V shed 4 bases and J 8 bases; nucleotides not matched to a gene: 6. Germline V gives CDR1 MNHEY, CDR2 SVGAGI. CDR3 amino acids: CASSSTGGREKLFF. In DNA form, the CDR3 reads TGTGCCAGCAGTTCTACAGGGGGACGAGAAAAACTGTTTTTT.

V and J are TRBV2 and TRBJ1-1; TRBD1 matches 8 bases. Per the germline V gene, CDR1 is SNHLY and CDR2 is FYNNEI. The V gene end was trimmed by 5 bases and the J gene end by 10 bases; junction bases not matched to a gene: 3. This CDR3 is 11 amino acids long. CDR3 coding DNA: TGTGCCAGCAGTCCAGACAGGGGAGCTTTCTTT. Translated: CASSPDRGAFF.

This chain joins TRBV5-1 and TRBJ2-2; no reliable D call. CDR3 length: 14 amino acids. From germline, CDR1 is SGHRS and CDR2 YFSETQ. V was clipped by 3 bases and J by 8 bases, with 14 bases between them. The CDR3 DNA follows: TGCGCCAGCAGCTCCCAGGCCCCTGAGGGGGAGCTGTTTTTT. Translated: CASSSQAPEGELFF.

The DNA for the CDR3 is TGTGCCAGCAGTGACTTACCCCTGACAGGGCTGGCCAACGTCCTGACTTTC. Protein product: CASSDLPLTGLANVLTF. The chain recombines TRBV6-4 with TRBJ2-6; 7 bases fit TRBD1. The CDR3 runs to 17 residues. V dropped 1 base and J dropped 6; count of bases not matched to a gene: 9. Germline lookup yields CDR1 MRHNA and CDR2 SNTAGT.

The chain links TRBV28 to TRBJ2-5; 9 nucleotides align to TRBD1. The CDR3 extends over 13 amino acids. V dropped 6 bases and J dropped 5; count of bases not matched to a gene: 4. Germline CDR1 and CDR2: MDHEN and SYDVKM. The CDR3 DNA sequence: TGTGCCAGCAGGGGGACAGGGTTTGAGACCCAGTACTTC. This gives the protein CASRGTGFETQYF.

This chain links TRBV3-1 (or the pseudogene TRBV3-2) with TRBJ1-3, with a tentative D call TRBD1 (5 bases). The germline CDR1 and CDR2 sequences are LGHDT and YNNKEL (reference sequence). The CDR3 runs to 17 residues. The germline V and J ends were trimmed by 0 bases and 0 bases, with 12 bases remaining between them. The CDR3 sequence: CASSQEGGFGSGNTIYF. The CDR3 DNA reads as TGTGCCAGCAGCCAAGAGGGGGGATTCGGCTCTGGAAACACCATATATTTT.